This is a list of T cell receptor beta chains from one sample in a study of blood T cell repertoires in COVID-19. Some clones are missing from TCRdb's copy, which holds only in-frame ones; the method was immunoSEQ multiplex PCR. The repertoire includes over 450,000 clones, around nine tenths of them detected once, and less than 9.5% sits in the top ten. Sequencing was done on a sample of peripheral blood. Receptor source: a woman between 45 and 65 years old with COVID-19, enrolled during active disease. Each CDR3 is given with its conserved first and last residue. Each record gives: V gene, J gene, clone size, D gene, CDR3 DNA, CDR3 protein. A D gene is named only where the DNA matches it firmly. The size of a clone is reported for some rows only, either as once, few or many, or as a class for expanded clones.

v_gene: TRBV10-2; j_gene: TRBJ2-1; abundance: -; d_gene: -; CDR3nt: TGCGCCAGCAGGATCGGGGTAGGGTCCTACAATGAGCAGTTCTTC; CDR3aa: CASRIGVGSYNEQFF
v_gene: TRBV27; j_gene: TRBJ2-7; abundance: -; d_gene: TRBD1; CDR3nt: TGTGCCAGCAGTTACAGGGGGCATATGAACGAGCAGTACTTC; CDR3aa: CASSYRGHMNEQYF
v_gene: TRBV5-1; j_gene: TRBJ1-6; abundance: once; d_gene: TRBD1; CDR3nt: TGCGCCAGCAGCTCCGCCTTCATGACAGGGAATAATTCACCCCTCCACTTT; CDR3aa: CASSSAFMTGNNSPLHF
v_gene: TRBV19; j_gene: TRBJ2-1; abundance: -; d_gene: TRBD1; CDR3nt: TGTGCCAGTAGCGGGACAGGGGCATACAATGAGCAGTTCTTC; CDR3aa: CASSGTGAYNEQFF
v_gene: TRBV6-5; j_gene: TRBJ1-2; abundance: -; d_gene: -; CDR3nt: TGTGCCAGCACCGGAGGGGCCGGGGGAAACTATGGCTACACCTTC; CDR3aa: CASTGGAGGNYGYTF
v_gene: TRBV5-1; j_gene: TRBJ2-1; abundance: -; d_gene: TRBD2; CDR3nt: TGCGCCAGCAGCTTAATTACTAGCGGGGGGGCAAGGTCCTACAATGAGCAGTTCTTC; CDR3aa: CASSLITSGGARSYNEQFF
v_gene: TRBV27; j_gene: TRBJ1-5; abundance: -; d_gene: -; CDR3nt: TGTGCCAGCAGTCTTTGGGAGGCAGCCGATCAGCCCCAGCATTTT; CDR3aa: CASSLWEAADQPQHF
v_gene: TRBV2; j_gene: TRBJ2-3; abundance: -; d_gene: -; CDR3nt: TGTGCCAGCTCCTATTCTAGGGGCTCTAGATACGGGCAGTATTTT; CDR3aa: CASSYSRGSRYGQYF
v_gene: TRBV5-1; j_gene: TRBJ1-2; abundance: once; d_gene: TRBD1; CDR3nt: TGCGCCAGCAGCTTTGACAGGGCGGATGGCTACACCTTC; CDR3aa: CASSFDRADGYTF
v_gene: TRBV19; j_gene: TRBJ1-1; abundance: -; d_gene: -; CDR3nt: TGTGCCAGTAGTATAGACCCACAGCGCGGGGGCACTGAAGCTTTCTTT; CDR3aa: CASSIDPQRGGTEAFF
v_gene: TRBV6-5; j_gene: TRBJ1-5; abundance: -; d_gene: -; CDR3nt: TGTGCCAGCAGTTACTCTGGGGGCAGCAATCAGCCCCAGCATTTT; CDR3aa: CASSYSGGSNQPQHF
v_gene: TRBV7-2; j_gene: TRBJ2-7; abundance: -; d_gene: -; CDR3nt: TGTGCCAGCAGCTTAGGGTTCGCGGGATACGAGCAGTACTTC; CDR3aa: CASSLGFAGYEQYF
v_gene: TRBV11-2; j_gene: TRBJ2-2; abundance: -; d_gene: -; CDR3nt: TGTGCCAGCAGCTCCCTCAGAGGGCCCATCGGGGAGCTGTTTTTT; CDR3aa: CASSSLRGPIGELFF
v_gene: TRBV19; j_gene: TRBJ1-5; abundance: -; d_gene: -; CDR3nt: TGTGCCAGTAGTATTGGCAGGCACGACAATCAGCCCCAGCATTTT; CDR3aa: CASSIGRHDNQPQHF
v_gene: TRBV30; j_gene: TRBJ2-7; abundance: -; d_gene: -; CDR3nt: TGTGCCTGGAGGCTAGCATACGAGCAGTACTTC; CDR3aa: CAWRLAYEQYF
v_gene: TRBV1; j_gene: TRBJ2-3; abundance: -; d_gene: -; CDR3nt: TGCACCAGCAGCCAAATCCGACAGGACACAGATACGCAGTATTTT; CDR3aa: CTSSQIRQDTDTQYF
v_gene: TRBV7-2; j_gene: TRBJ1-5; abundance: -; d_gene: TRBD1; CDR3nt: TGTGCCAGCAGCTTGGGGACAGGGGCAGGGGGCAATCAGCCCCAGCATTTT; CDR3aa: CASSLGTGAGGNQPQHF
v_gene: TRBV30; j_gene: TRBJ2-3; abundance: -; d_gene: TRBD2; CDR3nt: TGTGCCGGGGGACGCGGGGGGCCGAACGGGGATACGCAGTATTTT; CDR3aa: CAGGRGGPNGDTQYF
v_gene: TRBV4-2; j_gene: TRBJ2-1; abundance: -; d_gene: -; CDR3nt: TGTGCCAGCAGCCAAGACCCTGACTTGGCGAATGAGCAGTTCTTC; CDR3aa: CASSQDPDLANEQFF
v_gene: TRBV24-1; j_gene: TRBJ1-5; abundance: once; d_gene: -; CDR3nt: TGTGCCACCAGTGATTCTTGGGCCAGCCATCAGCCCCAGCATTTT; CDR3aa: CATSDSWASHQPQHF
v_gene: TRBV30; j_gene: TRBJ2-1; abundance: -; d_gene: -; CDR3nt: TGTGCCTGGGACCCGGGTGGCTACGATGAGCAGTTCTTC; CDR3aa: CAWDPGGYDEQFF
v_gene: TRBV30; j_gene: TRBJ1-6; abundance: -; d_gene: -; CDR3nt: TGTGCCTGCGACAGAAACAATTCACCCCTCCACTTT; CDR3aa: CACDRNNSPLHF
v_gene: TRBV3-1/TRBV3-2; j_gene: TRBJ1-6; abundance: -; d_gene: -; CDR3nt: TGTGCCAGCAGACTTCCCCTCCACTTT; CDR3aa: CASRLPLHF
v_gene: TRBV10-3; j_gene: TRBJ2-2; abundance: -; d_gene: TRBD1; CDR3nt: TGTGCCACCAGTTCACCAGGGGGCGGCGGGGAGCTGTTTTTT; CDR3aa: CATSSPGGGGELFF